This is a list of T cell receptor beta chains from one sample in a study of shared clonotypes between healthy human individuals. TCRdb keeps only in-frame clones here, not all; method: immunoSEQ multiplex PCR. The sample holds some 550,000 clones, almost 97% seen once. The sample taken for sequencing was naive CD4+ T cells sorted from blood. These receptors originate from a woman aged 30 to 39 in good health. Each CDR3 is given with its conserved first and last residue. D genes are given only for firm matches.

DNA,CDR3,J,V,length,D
TGCGCCAGCAGCCGATGGGGGACGGCAGCAACTAATGAAAAACTGTTTTTT,CASSRWGTAATNEKLFF,TRBJ1-4,TRBV5-1,17,NA
TGTGCCAGCAGCGTAGCGGGTGGGCCGAGCTCTGGAAACACCATATATTTT,CASSVAGGPSSGNTIYF,TRBJ1-3,TRBV9,17,NA
TGTGCCAGCAGCTCGCGGACAGGGGCCCCCACAGATACGCAGTATTTT,CASSSRTGAPTDTQYF,TRBJ2-3,TRBV7-9,16,TRBD1
TGCGCCAGCAGCCACAGTCTGGTAGCATCTGGAAACACCATATATTTT,CASSHSLVASGNTIYF,TRBJ1-3,TRBV5-1,16,NA
TGTGCCAGCAGCGTAGTGCCAGGGGCAAACACTGAAGCTTTCTTT,CASSVVPGANTEAFF,TRBJ1-1,TRBV9,15,NA
TGCGCCAGCAGCCAAGATGGTGGGCACAAGTCCTACGAGCAGTACTTC,CASSQDGGHKSYEQYF,TRBJ2-7,TRBV4-1,16,NA
TGTGCCAGCCGCGGCCTGAGGAACACTGAAGCTTTCTTT,CASRGLRNTEAFF,TRBJ1-1,TRBV2,13,NA
TGTGCCAGCAGCTTCCTCGCTACTAGCGCGAGGGATGAGCAGTTCTTC,CASSFLATSARDEQFF,TRBJ2-1,TRBV11-2,16,TRBD2
TGTGCCAGTAGTATAAACCACGAGCAGTACTTC,CASSINHEQYF,TRBJ2-7,TRBV19,11,NA
TGTGCCTGGAGTCGCTCACTGGCAGGGGGTTATATCGAGCAGTACTTC,CAWSRSLAGGYIEQYF,TRBJ2-7,TRBV30,16,TRBD1